Shown below are 24 T cell receptor beta chains from a single sample sequenced in a study of T cells in women clearing cervical HPV infection. The table came from immunoSEQ multiplex PCR; TCRdb's copy has only in-frame clones and leaves some out. The sample has tens of thousands of clones; the top ten hold 8.5% to 14%. Source material: blood buffy coat. Source of these receptors: a woman between 18 and 75 years old with a cervical HPV16 infection that either progressed to CIN3+ or cleared (not recorded which).

Concerning this clone itself: The read ends 3 residues shy of where the CDR3 ends; the end is completed using the germline J gene. The chain links TRBV12-3 or TRBV12-4 to TRBJ2-3, with a weak D call TRBD2 (5 bases). The ends were cut back, 4 bases at V and 6 bases at J, with 17 bases in the middle. The CDR3 loop spans 15 amino acids. The CDR3 DNA, read in part, is TGTGCCAGCAGTTCGGACTGGGGAGTTCAGGATACG. Translating it yields CASSSDWGVQDT. The whole CDR3 sequence is CASSSDWGVQDTQYF.

A word on this clone: The read is 3 residues too short to cover the CDR3 end, so that end is filled in from the germline J gene. The J gene is TRBJ1-5, the V gene TRBV6-1; 7 bases map to TRBD1. The CDR3 sequence is 16 residues long. CDR1 is MNHNS and CDR2 is SASEGT in the germline V gene. V lost 5 bases to trimming and J lost 4 bases; unmatched junction nucleotides: 11. Partial CDR3 DNA: TGTGCCAGCAGTCAAGGACAGGTCCTAACAAATCAGCCC. Its translation is CASSQGQVLTNQP. The complete CDR3 sequence is CASSQGQVLTNQPQHF.

About this clone: The missing CDR3 end, 3 residues past where the read stops, is filled in from the germline J gene. This chain links TRBV30 with TRBJ2-2, with 7 bases aligning to TRBD1. The germline V gene encodes CDR1 GTSNPN and CDR2 SVGIG (reference sequence). The CDR3 totals 13 residues. The chain's CDR3 is CAWGDSYNEKLFF. The DNA read from the CDR3 is TGTGCCTGGGGGGACAGCTATAATGAAAAG.

Remarks on this clone: The read falls 3 residues short of the CDR3 end, and the missing part is taken from the germline J gene. The genes are TRBV7-3 and TRBJ2-5; weak D call: TRBD2 (5 bases). The CDR3 sequence is 14 residues long. Germline V lookup: CDR1 SGHTA, CDR2 FQGTGA. Deletions cut 2 bases from V and 6 bases from J, with 13 bases between. The CDR3 sequence: CASSLAGGVQTQYF. The sequenced part of the CDR3 DNA is TGTGCCAGCAGCTTAGCGGGCGGCGTACAGACC.

Turning to this clone: The read is 3 residues too short to cover the CDR3 end, so that end is filled in from the germline J gene. This sequence joins TRBV19 and TRBJ2-4; 7 bases line up with TRBD1. Germline V lookup: CDR1 LNHDA, CDR2 SQIVND (reference sequence). The CDR3 consists of 12 residues. The CDR3: CASSTDRVGQYF. The part of the CDR3 DNA that was read is TGTGCCAGTAGTACCGACAGGGTTGGT.

About this clone itself: The read ends 3 residues before the CDR3 terminus; that terminus is restored from the germline J gene. The genes are TRBV20-1 and TRBJ2-7; TRBD2 is a possible D gene (5 bases). From germline, CDR1 is DFQATT and CDR2 SNEGSKA (reference sequence). V was shortened by 1 base and J by 4 bases, with 20 bases between the two germline ends. This CDR3 comprises 16 residues. The CDR3 bases that were read are TGCAGTGCTAGAGCCTCCCGGACTCTACACTCATACGAG. Translating it yields CSARASRTLHSYE. In full, the CDR3 reads CSARASRTLHSYEQYF.

As concerns this clone: The CDR3 end falls 3 residues outside the read, so it is completed with the germline J gene. The rearrangement links TRBV29-1 to TRBJ1-2; tentatively, D is TRBD1 (5 bases). Looked up from germline, CDR1 is SQVTM and CDR2 is ANQGSEA. The CDR3 runs 13 residues. The V gene lost 2 bases and the J gene lost 4 bases, with 11 bases spanning the gap. This CDR3 reads CSVESQGLYGYTF. The sequenced part of the CDR3 DNA is TGCAGCGTTGAATCGCAGGGACTCTATGGC.

Notes on this clone: Coverage ceases 3 residues before the CDR3 finishes, and the germline J gene fills in the end. The V call is TRBV18, the J call TRBJ1-1, with TRBD1 as a possible D gene (5 bases). Looked up from germline, CDR1 is KGHSH and CDR2 is LQKENI. V lost 5 bases and J lost 3, with 13 bases in between. The CDR3 length is 14 residues. This chain's CDR3 is CASSAPGEDTEAFF. The sequenced CDR3 bases are TGTGCCAGCTCAGCCCCGGGGGAAGACACTGAA.

For this clone: The read gets to within 3 residues of the CDR3 end, and the germline J gene fills in the rest. This rearrangement joins TRBV7-6 to TRBJ2-1; 8 positions match TRBD2. Unmatched junction bases numbered 10, after V lost 5 bases and J lost 7 bases. The CDR3 is made up of 15 amino acids. Germline CDR1 reads SGHVS; CDR2 reads FNYEAQ. The CDR3 loop reads CASSRSGASGNEQFF. The part of the CDR3 DNA that was read is TGTGCCAGCAGCCGTAGCGGGGCCTCTGGGAATGAG.

Of note for this clone: The sequence runs out 3 residues before the end of the CDR3; the remainder is reconstructed from the germline J gene. V usage is TRBV7-9 and J usage is TRBJ2-1; TRBD1 matches at 8 bases. CDR1 is SEHNR, CDR2 FQNEAQ, per germline (reference sequence). V dropped 3 bases and J dropped 6; count of bases not matched to a gene: 4. This CDR3 contains 14 residues. The CDR3 loop is CASSFRDRFNEQFF. CDR3 DNA, as far as it was read: TGTGCCAGCAGCTTCCGGGACAGGTTCAATGAG. Based on the CDR3 plus reference TRBV7-9 and TRBJ2-1, the full variable domain is DTGVSQNPRHKITKRGQNVTFRCDPISEHNRLYWYRQTLGQGPEFLTYFQNEAQLEKSRLLSDRFSAERPKGSFSTLEIQRTEQGDSAMYLCASSFRDRFNEQFFGPGTRLTVL.

With regard to this clone: Coverage ceases 3 residues before the CDR3 finishes, and the germline J gene fills in the end. The chain has TRBV7-3 and TRBJ2-1; 8 bases line up with TRBD1. Trimming cost V 6 bases and J 4 bases; bases outside gene matches: 8. Germline CDR1 SGHTA, CDR2 FQGTGA. The CDR3 runs 15 residues. The CDR3: CASRLTGGPYNEQFF. The sequenced CDR3 bases are TGTGCCAGCAGGCTAACAGGGGGGCCTTACAATGAG.

Comments on this clone: Read data end 3 residues before the CDR3 end; the end is taken from the germline J gene. The chain links TRBV5-1 to TRBJ2-1; D is ambiguous. The V and J ends lost 4 bases and 4 bases respectively, with 12 bases between them. Germline CDR1 SGHRS, CDR2 YFSETQ. This CDR3 has 14 residues. The CDR3 protein is CASSPRWQYNEQFF. CDR3 bases read: TGCGCCAGCAGCCCCCGTTGGCAGTACAATGAG. The full variable domain, completed using reference TRBV5-1 and TRBJ2-1, is KAGVTQTPRYLIKTRGQQVTLSCSPISGHRSVSWYQQTPGQGLQFLFEYFSETQRNKGNFPGRFSGRQFSNSRSEMNVSTLELGDSALYLCASSPRWQYNEQFFGPGTRLTVL.

On this clone: The read comes to an end 3 residues before the CDR3 does, leaving the germline J gene to fill in the end. V is TRBV20-1 and J is TRBJ2-7; 11 bases fit TRBD2. The length of the CDR3 is 17 residues. Losses at the gene ends were 0 bases for V and 6 bases for J; bases not matched to a gene: 13. CDR1 and CDR2 (germline): DFQATT, SNEGSKA (reference sequence). The CDR3 protein is CSARDVRQTSGTGEQYF. CDR3 DNA (partial): TGCAGTGCTAGAGATGTCCGTCAGACTAGCGGGACGGGCGAG.

On this clone itself: The read terminates 3 residues before the CDR3 end, so the remaining end is supplied by the germline J gene. V is TRBV20-1 and J is TRBJ2-3, with D possibly matching TRBD1 (7 bases). Trimming cost V 5 bases and J 0 bases, with 12 bases left between them. The germline CDR1 and CDR2 sequences are DFQATT and SNEGSKA (reference sequence). CDR3 size: 14 residues. Incomplete CDR3 DNA: TGCAGTGCTTCCAGGGGGACTAGCACAGATACG. Encoded protein: CSASRGTSTDT. The full CDR3 is CSASRGTSTDTQYF.

Remarks on this clone: The CDR3 end falls 3 residues outside the read, so it is completed with the germline J gene. The chain has TRBV10-3 and TRBJ2-3, with 8 bases fitting TRBD1. Germline lookup yields CDR1 ENHRY and CDR2 SYGVKD. V shed 2 bases and J 3 bases; nucleotides not matched to a gene: 7. The CDR3 length is 16 residues. The CDR3 reads CAISEKQGQGTDTQYF. The sequenced part of the CDR3 DNA is TGTGCCATCAGTGAGAAGCAAGGACAGGGAACAGATACG.

In the case of this clone: The read finishes 3 residues shy of the CDR3 end, and the germline J gene is used to complete it. The chain couples TRBV5-6 to TRBJ2-2; the D is unclear. V gave up 4 bases and J gave up 8 bases, with 9 bases separating them. The V gene's germline CDR1 is SGHDT and CDR2 YYEEEE. The CDR3 consists of 12 residues. Here the CDR3 reads CASSLQYGELFF. The DNA read from the CDR3 is TGTGCCAGCAGCCTACAGTATGGGGAG.

As concerns this clone: The read finishes 3 residues shy of the CDR3 end, and the germline J gene is used to complete it. The chain has TRBV20-1 and TRBJ1-4; 7 bases match TRBD1. CDR1 DFQATT and CDR2 SNEGSKA come from the germline V gene (reference sequence). The CDR3 is 13 residues long. The chain's CDR3 is CSANTGADSPLFF. Partial CDR3 DNA: TGCAGTGCTAATACAGGGGCAGATTCACCA.

As to this clone: Read data end 3 residues before the CDR3 end; the end is taken from the germline J gene. This sequence joins TRBV7-2 and TRBJ1-2, with a possible D match to TRBD1 (5 bases). The CDR3 has 15 residues. The germline gives CDR1 SGHTA, CDR2 FQGNSA. CDR3 bases read: TGTGCCAGCAGCATCCAACCGGGACTACGGAATGAC. This gives the protein CASSIQPGLRND. The whole CDR3 region reads CASSIQPGLRNDYTF.

The CDR3 is CASSLAPPGQGQYF. CDR3 DNA, as far as it was read: TGCGCCAGCAGCTTGGCCCCCCCAGGGCAGGGT. The chain has TRBV5-1 and TRBJ2-4; D might be TRBD1 (5 bases). The read falls 3 residues short of the CDR3 end, and the missing part is taken from the germline J gene. This CDR3 region has 14 residues. CDR1 and CDR2 (germline): SGHRS, YFSETQ.

The CDR3 here is CSVIVTGELFF. The CDR3 DNA, read in part, is TGCAGCGTTATAGTCACCGGGGAG. The chain links TRBV29-1 to TRBJ2-2; no clear D gene. From the germline J gene comes the end of the CDR3, since the read stops 3 residues before it. The V gene's germline CDR1 is SQVTM and CDR2 ANQGSEA. V was trimmed by 5 bases and J by 4 bases, leaving 5 bases between them. The CDR3 spans 11 residues.

With respect to this clone: Read coverage stops 3 residues before the CDR3 terminus; the germline J gene supplies the remainder. The rearrangement links TRBV5-1 to TRBJ2-2; D is possibly TRBD1 (6 bases). This CDR3 spans 18 amino acids. Trimming took off 0 bases at V and 9 bases at J, with 24 bases between the two ends. Germline lookup yields CDR1 SGHRS and CDR2 YFSETQ. The CDR3 protein is CASSLAHLGPTGRRELFF. Incomplete CDR3 DNA: TGCGCCAGCAGCTTGGCTCACTTAGGGCCGACAGGTAGAAGGGAG.

As to this clone: Sequencing ends 3 residues short of the CDR3 end; the germline J gene provides the rest. The V call is TRBV19, the J call TRBJ1-1, with D possibly TRBD1 on 5 matching bases. This CDR3 has 18 residues. Germline CDR1 reads LNHDA; CDR2 reads SQIVND (reference sequence). V gave up 3 bases and J gave up 4 bases, with 24 bases separating them. The CDR3 bases that were read are TGTGCCAGTAGTATTATGGGCCAGGGTCCCGTTTGGGGCACTGAA. It encodes CASSIMGQGPVWGTE. From start to end, the CDR3 is CASSIMGQGPVWGTEAFF. Looking up the rest from reference TRBV19 and TRBJ1-1 gives the full variable domain: DGGITQSPKYLFRKEGQNVTLSCEQNLNHDAMYWYRQDPGQGLRLIYYSQIVNDFQKGDIAEGYSVSREKKESFPLTVTSAQKNPTAFYLCASSIMGQGPVWGTEAFFGQGTRLTVV.

For this clone: The CDR3 is cut off 3 residues early in the read; its end comes from the germline J gene. The chain has TRBV2 and TRBJ2-5; no clear D. V was cut by 2 bases and J by 5 bases, with 12 bases left in between. Germline values: CDR1 SNHLY, CDR2 FYNNEI. CDR3 length equals 14 residues. The part of the CDR3 DNA that was read is TGTGCCAGCAGTGAACCGTTAACTGTGGAGACC. Protein product: CASSEPLTVET. The CDR3 in its entirety is CASSEPLTVETQYF.

About this clone: With the read ending 3 residues before the CDR3 end, the germline J gene is used to fill in that end. The chain couples TRBV15 to TRBJ1-5; 8 nucleotides line up with TRBD1. With 0 bases clipped from V and 4 bases from J, the junction kept 5 bases outside the gene matches. There are 16 residues in the CDR3. The germline gives CDR1 LNHNV, CDR2 YYDKDF (reference sequence). Here the CDR3 reads CATSRDPRQGNQPQHF. The part of the CDR3 DNA that was read is TGTGCCACCAGCAGAGATCCCAGACAGGGGAATCAGCCC. Combining the CDR3 with reference TRBV15 and TRBJ1-5 gives the whole variable domain DAMVIQNPRYQVTQFGKPVTLSCSQTLNHNVMYWYQQKSSQAPKLLFHYYDKDFNNEADTPDNFQSRRPNTSFCFLDIRSPGLGDTAMYLCATSRDPRQGNQPQHFGDGTRLSIL.